This T cell receptor (beta chain) stems from a study of technical replicates of blood from a few donors. Only one count was recorded for this clone. Some clones are missing from TCRdb's copy, which holds only in-frame ones; the method was immunoSEQ multiplex PCR. Seen here are approximately 79,000 clones, more than 85% observed once, and the top ten hold about 0.39%. Germline CDR1 and CDR2: SNHLY and FYNNEI. V dropped 8 bases and J dropped 4; count of bases not matched to a gene: 11. The CDR3 contains 15 residues. This rearrangement joins TRBV2 to TRBJ2-1; TRBD2 agrees at 7 bases. Sequenced sample: T cells isolated from PBMCs. This sequence originates from a human donor in good health. CDR3 bases: TGTGCCAGCGCACGGCTAGCGGAGCCTTACAATGAGCAGTTCTTC. Amino acid sequence: CASARLAEPYNEQFF.